This TCR beta chain was recovered during a study of blood T cells in healthy people across ages. Study observations and caveats: Naive CD4+ cell counts and diversity both ran higher in long-lived than in aged donors.

Germline CDR1 reads SGHTA; CDR2 reads FQGNSA. The CDR3 is 14 residues long. This clonotype came up a few times. What it binds is not known. With a J-beta primer mix and a sample-barcoded 5' primer, a second PCR ran roughly 6 to 11 cycles. TCRdb independently ran MiXCR on the 5' RACE reads; one entry per CDR3 protein. The data contain around 750,000 distinct CDR3 sequences, around half of them seen just once; the ten biggest clones take up roughly 40%. This chain links TRBV7-2 with TRBJ2-5; unclear D gene. The J call is in doubt because the DNA end fits TRBJ2-7 better. Sequenced sample: blood. The origin of this receptor is an elderly man in good health. The DNA for the CDR3 is TGTGCCAGCAGCTTATTACTCCTCCCGGACGAGCAGTACTTC. Protein: CASSLLLLPDEQYF.